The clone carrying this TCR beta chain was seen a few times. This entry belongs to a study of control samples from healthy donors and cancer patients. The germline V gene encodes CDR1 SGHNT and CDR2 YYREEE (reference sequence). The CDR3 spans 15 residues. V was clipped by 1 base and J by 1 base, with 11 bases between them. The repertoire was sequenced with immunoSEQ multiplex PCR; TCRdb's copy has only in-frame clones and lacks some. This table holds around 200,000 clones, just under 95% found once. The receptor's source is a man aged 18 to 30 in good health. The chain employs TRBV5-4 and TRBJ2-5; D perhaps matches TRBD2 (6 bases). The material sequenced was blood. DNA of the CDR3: TGTGCCAGCAGCTTGCGGGGGTACCTCCAAGAGACCCAGTACTTC. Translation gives CASSLRGYLQETQYF.